The 11 T cell receptor beta chains listed next were all sequenced from one sample in a study of brain T cells in children with intractable seizures. Noted time point: blood from clinic visit 5 months post-surgery; TSC patient then seizure free. Libraries were prepared by immunoSEQ multiplex PCR; TCRdb keeps only in-frame clonotypes and omits some of them. The sample lists around 340,000 clones, nearly 95% seen once, with 5% to 7% in the top ten. Sequences were derived from peripheral blood, sampled approximately 5 months after surgery. These TCRs come from a boy under two years old with tuberous sclerosis and intractable seizures.

This clone is a singleton in its sample. The CDR3 DNA follows: TGTGCCAGCAGCCTCCGGGACAGGGGAGCCTACGAGCAGTACTTC. Translating gives CASSLRDRGAYEQYF. The chain has TRBV7-9 and TRBJ2-7; 10 nucleotides line up with TRBD1. Germline loops: CDR1 SEHNR, CDR2 FQNEAQ (reference sequence). J lost 2 bases, V lost 5 bases, and 6 bases had no gene match. CDR3 length: 15 amino acids. Full variable domain (outside the CDR3, taken from reference TRBV7-9 and TRBJ2-7): DTGVSQNPRHKITKRGQNVTFRCDPISEHNRLYWYRQTLGQGPEFLTYFQNEAQLEKSRLLSDRFSAERPKGSFSTLEIQRTEQGDSAMYLCASSLRDRGAYEQYFGPGTRLTVT.

V usage is TRBV7-6 and J usage is TRBJ2-1; D gene ambiguous. Trimming removed 5 bases from V and 0 bases from J, with 20 bases in between. Germline loops: CDR1 SGHVS, CDR2 FNYEAQ. This CDR3 has 18 amino acids. The CDR3 DNA reads TGTGCCAGCAGCCACCCTTCGGATGGGGAAAGCTCCTACAATGAGCAGTTCTTC. Translated, it gives CASSHPSDGESSYNEQFF.

This chain uses TRBV5-4 with TRBJ2-5; the match to TRBD2 covers 7 bases. Germline V gene data show CDR1 as SGHNT and CDR2 as YYREEE (reference sequence). This CDR3 region has 17 residues. Trimming cost V 2 bases and J 4 bases; bases outside gene matches: 14. The CDR3 is CASSFGGGLVRGETQYF. The DNA of the CDR3 is TGTGCCAGCAGCTTCGGTGGAGGACTAGTCCGGGGAGAGACCCAGTACTTC.

This sequence joins TRBV5-5 and TRBJ1-5; 8 bases agree with TRBD1. Germline-derived CDR1 and CDR2 are SGHKS and YYEKEE (reference sequence). The CDR3 runs to 18 residues. V lost 1 base to trimming and J lost 0 bases; unmatched junction nucleotides: 9. The CDR3 DNA reads as TGTGCCAGCAGCTTGAGGGGCCAGGGGGCGAATAGCAATCAGCCCCAGCATTTT. Its translation: CASSLRGQGANSNQPQHF.

The V gene is TRBV4-1, the J gene TRBJ2-5, with 8 bases matching TRBD2. V gave up 2 bases and J gave up 5 bases; unmatched junction bases: 19. This CDR3 has 19 residues. CDR1 is MGHRA and CDR2 is YSYEKL in the germline V gene. CDR3 sequence reads: CASSQLHAREVAGLETQYF. For the CDR3, the DNA is TGCGCCAGCAGCCAACTCCACGCCCGTGAGGTAGCGGGGTTGGAGACCCAGTACTTC.

On this clone: At the DNA level, this CDR3 is encoded by other sequences in the same sample as well. The V gene is TRBV5-1, the J gene TRBJ1-1; D uncertain. V lost 2 bases and J lost 1, with 6 bases in between. CDR3 size: 13 residues. In germline, CDR1 is SGHRS, CDR2 YFSETQ. As DNA, the CDR3 is TGCGCCAGCAGCTTTGAGGGGAACACTGAAGCTTTCTTT. Its protein product is CASSFEGNTEAFF.

The chain combines TRBV6-5 with TRBJ1-6; D call uncertain. From germline, CDR1 is MNHEY and CDR2 SVGAGI. The germline V and J ends were trimmed by 0 bases and 4 bases, with 10 bases remaining between them. The CDR3 covers 16 residues. CDR3 sequence: CASSYSKAEYNSPLHF. The CDR3 DNA is TGTGCCAGCAGTTACTCGAAGGCCGAGTATAATTCACCCCTCCACTTT.

The V gene is TRBV30, the J gene TRBJ1-1; D not certain. Germline lookup yields CDR1 GTSNPN and CDR2 SVGIG (reference sequence). The V end lost 3 bases, the J end lost 4 bases, and 12 bases lay between the germline ends. This CDR3 is 13 amino acids long. CDR3: CAWSGEWSTEAFF. The CDR3 coding sequence is TGTGCCTGGAGCGGGGAGTGGTCCACTGAAGCTTTCTTT. The variable domain in full, with the rest retrieved from reference TRBV30 and TRBJ1-1, is SQTIHQWPATLVQPVGSPLSLECTVEGTSNPNLYWYRQAAGRGLQLLFYSVGIGQISSEVPQNLSASRPQDRQFILSSKKLLLSDSGFYLCAWSGEWSTEAFFGQGTRLTVV.

CDR3 DNA sequence: TGCGCCAGCAGCTTCGGACAGGGAGCTCCAGATACGCAGTATTTT. Translated, it gives CASSFGQGAPDTQYF. The rearrangement joins TRBV5-1 to TRBJ2-3; 8 bases line up with TRBD1. With 2 bases clipped from V and 4 bases from J, the junction kept 6 bases outside the gene matches. Germline lookup yields CDR1 SGHRS and CDR2 YFSETQ. The length of the CDR3 is 15 residues.

This rearrangement joins TRBV27 to TRBJ1-6; possibly TRBD1 for D (5 bases). The CDR3 runs to 14 residues. Germline CDR1 reads MNHEY; CDR2 reads SMNVEV (reference sequence). The V end lost 5 bases, the J end lost 8 bases, and 13 bases lay between the germline ends. Here the CDR3 reads CASSPWDRYSPLHF. CDR3 bases: TGTGCCAGCAGTCCTTGGGACCGCTATTCACCCCTCCACTTT.

The gene calls are TRBV5-1 and TRBJ2-7; D remains ambiguous. This CDR3 has 14 residues. The V end lost 1 base, the J end lost 2 bases, and 10 bases lay between the germline ends. The germline CDR1 and CDR2 sequences are SGHRS and YFSETQ. Here the CDR3 reads CASSLYSLTYEQYF. CDR3 nucleotides: TGCGCCAGCAGCTTGTACTCCTTGACCTACGAGCAGTACTTC.